The sequence of this T cell receptor beta chain was determined in a study of blood T cell repertoires in COVID-19. As for the study in general: COVID-19 samples collected from the United States, Italy and Spain covered acute and convalescent phases. T cells, B-cell-depleted T cells, or PBMCs provided the cDNA or gDNA that served as material.

Measured with immunoSEQ multiplex PCR; TCRdb has only the in-frame clones, and not every one. The table records about 160,000 clones, 85% of them present only once. The CDR3 covers 12 residues. V lost 9 bases and J lost 4, with 12 bases in between. In germline, CDR1 is MDHEN, CDR2 SYDVKM. The origin of this receptor is a human donor with acute or convalescent COVID-19. The donor label of this sample is uncertain. The chain links TRBV28 to TRBJ1-1, with a weak D call TRBD1 (5 bases). Sequenced sample: peripheral blood. The CDR3 loop reads CASLSGGTEAFF. The CDR3 DNA follows: TGTGCCAGTCTTAGCGGGGGCACTGAAGCTTTCTTT.